Listed below are T cell receptor beta chains from one sample, sequenced in a study of T cell responses to AZD1222 COVID-19 vaccine. The table came from immunoSEQ multiplex PCR; TCRdb's copy has only in-frame clones and leaves some out. Found here are about 110,000 clones, approximately 86% of them singletons; the top ten hold over 3%. The specimen was peripheral blood, collected on day 0 of AZD1222 vaccination. These receptors originate from an adult in good health. CDR3s include the opening cysteine and the closing phenylalanine or tryptophan. The D gene is left open where the match is weak. Clone size appears in some rows only: once, few, many, or a class for an expanded clone.

-	TRBJ1-2	TRBV7-9	-	TGTGCCAGCAGCTTATCAGGGGTCGGTGGCTACACCTTC	CASSLSGVGGYTF
-	TRBJ1-1	TRBV11-2	-	TGTGCCAGCAGCTTAAGACCTGACGTAGTGGGCACTGAAGCTTTCTTT	CASSLRPDVVGTEAFF
-	TRBJ1-1	TRBV20-1	-	TGCAGTACTGACTGGGGCACTGAAGCTTTCTTT	CSTDWGTEAFF
-	TRBJ2-7	TRBV7-8	-	TGTGCCAGCAGCTTGCGGGGCTACGAGCAGTACTTC	CASSLRGYEQYF
-	TRBJ1-1	TRBV27	-	TGTGCCAGCAGTTTGGGGGGGAACACTGAAGCTTTCTTT	CASSLGGNTEAFF
-	TRBJ2-3	TRBV6-4	-	TGTGCCAGCAGTGACGTGGGGGGGCCGTCTCGTGATACGCAGTATTTT	CASSDVGGPSRDTQYF
-	TRBJ2-7	TRBV5-4	-	TGTGCCAGCAGCTTGGTTGGCGATGGGACCGAGCAGTACTTC	CASSLVGDGTEQYF
-	TRBJ2-5	TRBV7-2	TRBD2	TGTGCCAGCAGCCCTGGGTTAGCGGGCTTTCAAGAGACCCAGTACTTC	CASSPGLAGFQETQYF
-	TRBJ1-2	TRBV2	-	TGTGCCAGCAGTGATTCGACAGCCGACCAGAACTATGGCTACACCTTC	CASSDSTADQNYGYTF
-	TRBJ2-7	TRBV30	TRBD2	TGTGCCTGCGGCGGGACTAGGGGGTACGAGCAGTACTTC	CACGGTRGYEQYF
-	TRBJ1-4	TRBV10-1	TRBD1	TGCGCCAGCAGTACAGGGGCAACTAATGAAAAACTGTTTTTT	CASSTGATNEKLFF
-	TRBJ2-7	TRBV9	-	TGTGCCAGCAGCCCAGCCCGATCCTACGAGCAGTACTTC	CASSPARSYEQYF
-	TRBJ2-3	TRBV7-9	-	TGTGCCAGCAGCGCGACGACAGCAGATACGCAGTATTTT	CASSATTADTQYF
-	TRBJ2-7	TRBV7-9	-	TGTGCCAGCAGCCTTCGGGTCTACGAGCAGTACTTC	CASSLRVYEQYF
-	TRBJ2-7	TRBV6-5	-	TGTGCCAGCAGTACAAGTTACGAGCAGTACTTC	CASSTSYEQYF
-	TRBJ1-4	TRBV4-1	-	TGCGCCAGCAGCCAAGACCCGACAGGAGGAAATGAAAAACTGTTTTTT	CASSQDPTGGNEKLFF
once	TRBJ2-3	TRBV9	TRBD2	TGTGCCAGCAGCGTAGAGGCGGGGGGCACAGATACGCAGTATTTT	CASSVEAGGTDTQYF
-	TRBJ2-4	TRBV7-2	TRBD2	TGTGCCAGCAACCCGGGGGGTAGCGGGGCCCAAAACATTCAGTACTTC	CASNPGGSGAQNIQYF
-	TRBJ2-3	TRBV29-1	TRBD2	TGCAGCGTTGGTCTTAGCGGGGGGGGCACAGATACGCAGTATTTT	CSVGLSGGGTDTQYF
-	TRBJ1-2	TRBV2	TRBD1	TGTGCCAGCAGTTTTCGGGGACAGAGTACACCTGGCTACACCTTC	CASSFRGQSTPGYTF
-	TRBJ1-4	TRBV2	-	TGTGCTACAGGGCTGTCGAATGAAAAACTGTTTTTT	CATGLSNEKLFF
-	TRBJ1-1	TRBV7-2	-	TGTGCCAGCAGCTTCGGGGACGCCAGGGACACTGAAGCTTTCTTT	CASSFGDARDTEAFF
-	TRBJ1-1	TRBV29-1	-	TGCAGCGTTGGTCTGGTGAGGGCTTTCTTT	CSVGLVRAFF
-	TRBJ1-1	TRBV7-9	-	TGTGCCAGCAGCTTAGGGGTTGGGGTCCAGGGCACTGAAGCTTTCTTT	CASSLGVGVQGTEAFF
-	TRBJ1-4	TRBV11-2	-	TGTGCCAGCAGCTACCAACAAGCAACTAATGAAAAACTGTTTTTT	CASSYQQATNEKLFF
few	TRBJ1-1	TRBV7-2	-	TGTGCCAGCAGCCCGACCAGGGCGCACACTGAAGCTTTCTTT	CASSPTRAHTEAFF
-	TRBJ2-4	TRBV9	TRBD1	TGTGCCAGCAGCGTAGATACAGGGGAGAACATTCAGTACTTC	CASSVDTGENIQYF
-	TRBJ1-6	TRBV6-4	-	TGTGCCAGCAGTGAGGGGATGAATTCACCCCTCCACTTT	CASSEGMNSPLHF
-	TRBJ2-7	TRBV4-1	-	TGCGCCAGCAGCCAAGATTTGGCACAGCGGTCCCGGGAGTACTTC	CASSQDLAQRSREYF